Following are 9 T cell receptor beta chains from one sample sequenced in a study of T cells in Graves' hyperthyroidism and ophthalmopathy. It was RNA transcripts that yielded the amplified TCR beta CDR3 regions. The primer set for the first-round RT-PCR of the TCR CDR3 was HTBI. Each CDR3 protein gets one entry after TCRdb re-called the multiplex PCR reads with MiXCR. The data show under 700,000 distinct CDR3 sequences, 15% to 20% seen once. The source material was blood. These receptor sequences come from a woman aged 18-29 years with Graves' hyperthyroidism.

This clonotype was seen repeatedly, ten times or more. The CDR3 nucleotides read TGCAGCGTTGATATGCCATTGCGGTACCAAGAGACCCAGTACTTC. It encodes CSVDMPLRYQETQYF. The chain carries TRBV29-1 and TRBJ2-5; D is unclear. CDR3 size: 15 residues. V was trimmed by 3 bases and J by 0 bases, leaving 14 bases between them. The germline V gene has CDR1 SQVTM and CDR2 ANQGSEA.

This clonotype was seen more than once but under ten times. This rearrangement joins TRBV12-3 or TRBV12-4 to TRBJ1-2; possible D gene TRBD1, 6 bases. The CDR3 is 18 residues long. V gave up 2 bases and J gave up 7 bases, with 26 bases separating them. The CDR3 coding sequence is TGTGCCAGCAGTTTATCGGGATTACTGGTTGGGGGCGCTGGTGGCTACACCTTC. Translated, it gives CASSLSGLLVGGAGGYTF.

V and J are TRBV4-1 and TRBJ1-2; TRBD1 might be the D (5 bases). Germline V lookup: CDR1 MGHRA, CDR2 YSYEKL. This CDR3 is 14 amino acids long. The V end lost 2 bases, the J end lost 4 bases, and 11 bases lay between the germline ends. The CDR3 nucleotides are TGCGCCAGCAGCCAAAAGAGAGACAGCTATGGCTACACCTTC. Protein product: CASSQKRDSYGYTF.

There are many counts of this clonotype. The chain joins TRBV6-5 to TRBJ1-1; D call uncertain. Per the germline V gene, CDR1 is MNHEY and CDR2 is SVGAGI. The CDR3 runs to 16 residues. V was trimmed by 2 bases and J by 3 bases, leaving 16 bases between them. The CDR3 region is CASSYNLRLLHTEAFF. As DNA, the CDR3 is TGTGCCAGCAGTTACAATCTGAGACTCCTTCACACTGAAGCTTTCTTT.

This sequence joins TRBV5-6 and TRBJ2-3, with D hard to call. CDR1 and CDR2 from the germline V gene are SGHDT and YYEEEE. CDR3 length: 14 residues. Trimming shortened V by 4 bases and J by 3 bases, and 12 bases separated the two germline ends. The CDR3 bases are TGTGCCAGCAGCCGTTCTTGGGAAACAGATACGCAGTATTTT. This encodes CASSRSWETDTQYF.

This clonotype was found many times. The chain links TRBV11-2 to TRBJ1-4, with TRBD1 matching over 9 bases. This CDR3 is 14 amino acids long. The J segment lost 8 bases and the V segment lost 3 bases, leaving 4 bases of the junction unmatched. The germline gives CDR1 SGHAT, CDR2 FQNNGV. The CDR3 DNA is TGTGCCAGCAGCTTGGACAGGGGCGGCGAAAAACTGTTTTTT. Protein: CASSLDRGGEKLFF.

This clonotype has only a few counts. The chain joins TRBV7-2 to TRBJ2-7, with D possibly being TRBD1 (5 bases). The CDR3 runs 13 residues. Trimming shortened V by 4 bases and J by 7 bases, and 14 bases separated the two germline ends. Germline V lookup: CDR1 SGHTA, CDR2 FQGNSA. CDR3 in amino acids: CASSSPGSGEQYF. DNA of the CDR3: TGTGCCAGCAGCTCCCCAGGGTCCGGGGAGCAGTACTTC.

This clonotype occurred a few times. The chain carries TRBV4-1 and TRBJ2-7; D gene uncertain. V gave up 0 bases and J gave up 7 bases, with 10 bases separating them. The CDR3 runs 13 residues. Germline loops: CDR1 MGHRA, CDR2 YSYEKL. CDR3 sequence: CASSQDGLTEQYF. CDR3 DNA: TGCGCCAGCAGCCAAGATGGCCTGACGGAGCAGTACTTC.

V gene TRBV27 combines with J gene TRBJ2-6, with 12 bases matching TRBD1. The V gene end was trimmed by 6 bases and the J gene end by 4 bases; junction bases not matched to a gene: 7. The CDR3 extends over 17 amino acids. Germline loops: CDR1 MNHEY, CDR2 SMNVEV (reference sequence). In DNA form, the CDR3 reads TGTGCCAGCAGACCCCGGGACAGGGGGCGAGGGGCCAACGTCCTGACTTTC. Protein: CASRPRDRGRGANVLTF. Drawing the rest from reference TRBV27 and TRBJ2-6, the complete variable domain is EAQVTQNPRYLITVTGKKLTVTCSQNMNHEYMSWYRQDPGLGLRQIYYSMNVEVTDKGDVPEGYKVSRKEKRNFPLILESPSPNQTSLYFCASRPRDRGRGANVLTFGAGSRLTVL.